The 15 T cell receptor beta chains listed next were all sequenced from one sample in a study of T cell responses to AZD1222 COVID-19 vaccine. TCRdb's table, derived via immunoSEQ multiplex PCR, lists solely in-frame clones and lacks some. The sample lists under 55,000 clones, about 80% seen once, with roughly 10% in the top ten. Sample: peripheral blood, taken on day 0 of AZD1222 vaccination. All receptors derive from an adult in good health.

Only a few counts were recorded for this clone. This chain uses TRBV4-1 with TRBJ1-1; 9 bases are a match to TRBD1. CDR1 is MGHRA and CDR2 is YSYEKL in the germline V gene. This CDR3 has 15 residues. The junction had 10 bases not matched to a gene; V was cut back by 3 bases and J by 8 bases. CDR3 amino acids: CASSHTGSQGAEAFF. DNA of the CDR3: TGCGCCAGCAGCCACACGGGTTCACAGGGGGCGGAAGCTTTCTTT.

The chain recombines TRBV2 with TRBJ2-7; tentative D call: TRBD1 (5 bases). The CDR3 length is 12 residues. V gave up 6 bases and J gave up 0 bases, with 6 bases separating them. Germline CDR1 reads SNHLY; CDR2 reads FYNNEI. This CDR3 is CASRDNSYEQYF. The DNA for the CDR3 is TGTGCCAGCAGGGACAACTCCTACGAGCAGTACTTC.

J is TRBJ1-1 and V is TRBV5-6; D not certain. The CDR3 runs 13 residues. CDR1 is SGHDT, CDR2 YYEEEE, per germline. Trimming shortened V by 3 bases and J by 0 bases, and 6 bases separated the two germline ends. The CDR3 sequence is CASSWEVNTEAFF. The CDR3 region has the DNA TGTGCCAGCAGCTGGGAGGTGAACACTGAAGCTTTCTTT.

This clone was counted only a few times. The V gene is TRBV2, the J gene TRBJ2-5; no reliable D call. This CDR3 has 12 amino acids. V was pared by 8 bases and J by 6 bases, with 13 bases between. Per germline, CDR1 SNHLY and CDR2 FYNNEI. CDR3 nucleotides: TGTGCCAGCTCGGACCCCCCACAGACCCAGTACTTC. Translated: CASSDPPQTQYF.

The chain recombines TRBV6-2 or TRBV6-3 with TRBJ2-3; D is possibly TRBD2 (5 bases). V was pared by 5 bases and J by 2 bases, with 14 bases between. Germline CDR1 is MNHEY and CDR2 is SVGEGT. This CDR3 is 15 amino acids long. DNA for the CDR3: TGTGCCAGCAGTCCCTCTAGCAGCTACACAGATACGCAGTATTTT. The encoded protein is CASSPSSSYTDTQYF.

The chain joins TRBV18 to TRBJ2-5; 11 bases map to TRBD2. The CDR3 is 15 residues long. Germline CDR1 reads KGHSH; CDR2 reads LQKENI. V lost 3 bases and J lost 5; bases outside the gene matches: 5. The DNA of the CDR3 is TGTGCCAGCTCACCCGAACTAGCGGGAGTGGAGACCCAGTACTTC. Its translation is CASSPELAGVETQYF.

Only one count was recorded for this clone. V usage is TRBV5-1 and J usage is TRBJ1-2; 9 nucleotides agree with TRBD1. With 0 bases clipped from V and 4 bases from J, the junction kept 7 bases outside the gene matches. CDR1 SGHRS and CDR2 YFSETQ come from the germline V gene. This CDR3 comprises 16 residues. CDR3 in DNA: TGCGCCAGCAGCTTGGGAGGGACAGGGTCCGGCTATGGCTACACCTTC. This translates into CASSLGGTGSGYGYTF.

This rearrangement joins TRBV5-1 to TRBJ1-2; no clear D gene. Trimming removed 0 bases at V and 8 bases at J, with 11 bases between. This CDR3 comprises 13 residues. Germline loops: CDR1 SGHRS, CDR2 YFSETQ. CDR3 residues: CASSLAEQSGYTF. The DNA for the CDR3 is TGCGCCAGCAGCTTGGCCGAACAGTCCGGCTACACCTTC.

The chain joins TRBV25-1 to TRBJ2-7, with D tentatively TRBD1 or TRBD2 (5 bases each). The CDR3 extends over 13 amino acids. Trimming removed 6 bases from V and 3 bases from J, with 12 bases in between. CDR1 MGHDK and CDR2 SYGVNS come from the germline V gene. DNA for the CDR3: TGTGCCAGCAGCGGGACGGTGTACTACGAGCAGTACTTC. Translating gives CASSGTVYYEQYF.

The rearrangement joins TRBV19 to TRBJ1-1; no reliable D call. The CDR3 extends over 12 amino acids. V gave up 4 bases and J gave up 8 bases, with 11 bases separating them. Germline V gene sequence: CDR1 LNHDA, CDR2 SQIVND (reference sequence). The CDR3 reads CASSTRTGEAFF. The CDR3, as DNA: TGTGCCAGTAGTACCCGGACCGGGGAAGCTTTCTTT.

CDR3 sequence: CASSFRSGTSLQTQYF. In DNA form, the CDR3 reads TGTGCCAGCAGTTTTCGCTCCGGGACATCCCTACAGACCCAGTACTTC. The V and J genes are TRBV28 and TRBJ2-5; a possible D gene is TRBD1 (6 bases). The ends were cut back, 3 bases at V and 6 bases at J, with 20 bases in the middle. The germline CDR1 and CDR2 sequences are MDHEN and SYDVKM. The CDR3 sequence is 16 residues long.

The genes are TRBV5-8 and TRBJ1-1; 7 bases agree with TRBD1. Looked up from germline, CDR1 is SGHTS and CDR2 is YDEGEE. The CDR3 is made up of 16 amino acids. Unmatched junction bases numbered 16, after V lost 4 bases and J lost 7 bases. The chain's CDR3 is CASSPYTGTVGFEAFF. CDR3 in DNA: TGTGCCAGCAGCCCTTATACCGGGACAGTGGGTTTTGAAGCTTTCTTT. Looking up the rest from reference TRBV5-8 and TRBJ1-1 gives the full variable domain: EAGVTQSPTHLIKTRGQQATLRCSPISGHTSVYWYQQALGLGLQFLLWYDEGEERNRGNFPPRFSGRQFPNYSSELNVNALELEDSALYLCASSPYTGTVGFEAFFGQGTRLTVV.

The chain links TRBV5-1 to TRBJ2-1, with TRBD1 identical over 7 bases. The CDR3 extends over 15 amino acids. Germline V gives CDR1 SGHRS, CDR2 YFSETQ. Losses at the gene ends were 3 bases for V and 4 bases for J; bases not matched to a gene: 7. The CDR3 DNA is TGCGCCAGCAGCTCAGGGGGTGGGGTATACAATGAGCAGTTCTTC. Translated, it gives CASSSGGGVYNEQFF.

The V gene is TRBV3-1 (or the pseudogene TRBV3-2), the J gene TRBJ2-7; weak D call: TRBD1 (6 bases). The ends were cut back, 4 bases at V and 3 bases at J, with 16 bases in the middle. The CDR3 contains 15 residues. Germline assignment: CDR1 LGHDT and CDR2 YNNKEL (reference sequence). The CDR3 DNA follows: TGTGCCAGCAGCCCATTCTCCGAGACAGGCTACGAGCAGTACTTC. Its protein is CASSPFSETGYEQYF.

J is TRBJ2-2 and V is TRBV7-9; 7 nucleotides match TRBD1. The CDR3 covers 15 residues. Germline CDR1 SEHNR, CDR2 FQNEAQ (reference sequence). V shed 5 bases, J shed 4 bases, and the junction held 7 bases outside the gene matches. CDR3 sequence (DNA): TGTGCCAGCAGCCCGTCACCAGGGGGCACCGGGGAGCTGTTTTTT. Protein sequence: CASSPSPGGTGELFF. Full variable domain (outside the CDR3, taken from reference TRBV7-9 and TRBJ2-2): DTGVSQNPRHKITKRGQNVTFRCDPISEHNRLYWYRQTLGQGPEFLTYFQNEAQLEKSRLLSDRFSAERPKGSFSTLEIQRTEQGDSAMYLCASSPSPGGTGELFFGEGSRLTVL.